These 31 T cell receptor beta chains were all obtained from the same sample, sequenced in a study of cytomegalovirus exposure and HLA in healthy donors. This PCR relied on a set of 60 Vbeta primers and 13 Jbeta primers. Profiled with immunoSEQ multiplex PCR; TCRdb holds only in-frame clones, not every one. The table includes fewer than 200,000 clones, 75% to 90% detected once. The source material was PBMCs. The receptors were sampled from a boy under 18 in good health and CMV-seronegative.

The chain carries TRBV19 and TRBJ1-1; D may be TRBD1 (5 bases). Looked up from germline, CDR1 is LNHDA and CDR2 is SQIVND (reference sequence). This CDR3 contains 13 residues. The V and J ends lost 11 bases and 5 bases respectively, with 18 bases between them. The CDR3 sequence is CAAGKKAGTEAFF. CDR3 sequence (DNA): TGTGCCGCAGGGAAAAAGGCTGGGACTGAAGCTTTCTTT.

The chain carries TRBV18 and TRBJ1-1, with D maybe TRBD1 (5 bases). V lost 1 base, J lost 4 bases, and 13 bases lay in between. The CDR3 totals 15 residues. Germline loops: CDR1 KGHSH, CDR2 LQKENI. The CDR3 is CASSPRGLSTTEAFF. The CDR3 DNA follows: TGTGCCAGCTCACCACGGGGACTGTCGACCACTGAAGCTTTCTTT.

The chain employs TRBV5-1 and TRBJ1-1; the D gene is possibly TRBD1 (6 bases). This CDR3 has 16 residues. With 5 bases removed from V and 1 base from J, the gap between germline ends came to 18 bases. Looked up from germline, CDR1 is SGHRS and CDR2 is YFSETQ. CDR3 bases: TGCGCCAGCAGTTCCGGACAGATGCAGAGGAACACTGAAGCTTTCTTT. Translation: CASSSGQMQRNTEAFF.

This clone has only a few counts. This rearrangement joins TRBV6-5 to TRBJ1-6, with TRBD1 as a possible D gene (6 bases). Germline lookup yields CDR1 MNHEY and CDR2 SVGAGI. There are 14 residues in the CDR3. Trimming left V 5 bases short and J 7 bases short, with 12 bases between. For the CDR3, the DNA is TGTGCCAGCAGTCAGCAGGGGTGGAATTCACCCCTCCACTTT. Protein: CASSQQGWNSPLHF.

This sequence joins TRBV21-1 and TRBJ1-2; no check of the table's D call, TRBD1, against the DNA was made. TRBV21-1 corresponds to a pseudogene. The CDR3 loop spans 16 amino acids. In nucleotides, the CDR3 is TGTGCCAGCAGCAAAGGGAGACAGGCGGCTAACTATGGCTACACCTTC. Translating gives CASSKGRQAANYGYTF.

The sample holds one count of this clone. The chain joins TRBV29-1 to TRBJ1-5, with 10 nucleotides matching TRBD1. The V and J ends lost 6 bases and 4 bases, in that order; junction bases with no gene match: 3. The CDR3 runs to 13 residues. CDR1 SQVTM and CDR2 ANQGSEA come from the germline V gene. This CDR3 is CSVQDRGNQPQHF. Written as DNA, the CDR3 is TGCAGCGTCCAGGACAGGGGGAATCAGCCCCAGCATTTT.

This chain joins TRBV11-2 and TRBJ2-7; TRBD1 matches at 9 bases. The germline gives CDR1 SGHAT, CDR2 FQNNGV. The CDR3 length is 19 residues. V shed 5 bases, J shed 0 bases, and the junction held 17 bases outside the gene matches. The CDR3 DNA is TGTGCCAGCAGCACGACCGGGACAGGGCTTGGGTTGAGCTCCTACGAGCAGTACTTC. It yields the protein CASSTTGTGLGLSSYEQYF.

This chain connects TRBV6-5 to TRBJ2-2; D perhaps matches TRBD1 (5 bases). Germline assignment: CDR1 MNHEY and CDR2 SVGAGI. The V and J ends lost 1 base and 4 bases respectively, with 10 bases between them. This CDR3 comprises 15 residues. As DNA, the CDR3 is TGTGCCAGCAGTTACTTACCAGGGCCCACCGGGGAGCTGTTTTTT. This encodes CASSYLPGPTGELFF.

This clone was picked up a small number of times. DNA for the CDR3: TGTGCCAGCACCCCGGGGGGGGCCAGGAAGTATTTT. Its protein is CASTPGGARKYF. V usage is TRBV27 and J usage is TRBJ2-3; TRBD2 matches 8 bases. This CDR3 is 12 amino acids long. The germline V gene encodes CDR1 MNHEY and CDR2 SMNVEV (reference sequence). The junction had 10 bases not matched to a gene; V was cut back by 7 bases and J by 13 bases.

The chain has TRBV14 and TRBJ2-3; D not resolved. The ends were cut back, 1 base at V and 0 bases at J, with 11 bases in the middle. Germline V gene sequence: CDR1 SGHDN, CDR2 FVKESK. The CDR3 totals 16 residues. CDR3: CASSQGLSRSTDTQYF. For the CDR3, the DNA is TGTGCCAGCAGCCAAGGCCTTTCTCGGAGCACAGATACGCAGTATTTT.

The chain links TRBV19 to TRBJ1-1; weak D call: TRBD1 (5 bases). The CDR3 is 17 residues long. Trimming cost V 3 bases and J 6 bases, with 23 bases left between them. Germline V CDR1 and CDR2: LNHDA, SQIVND (reference sequence). The chain's CDR3 is CASSIPRSVGGDAEAFF. CDR3 in DNA: TGTGCCAGTAGTATCCCCCGGTCAGTTGGGGGGGACGCTGAAGCTTTCTTT.

The gene calls are TRBV2 and TRBJ2-3, with D possibly TRBD1 on 6 matching bases. The CDR3 is 12 residues long. The germline CDR1 and CDR2 sequences are SNHLY and FYNNEI. Trimming cost V 5 bases and J 4 bases, with 7 bases left between them. CDR3 protein: CASSRTADTQYF. In DNA, the CDR3 is TGTGCCAGCAGTAGGACAGCAGATACGCAGTATTTT.

This clone appeared a few times. The rearrangement uses TRBV30 and TRBJ1-1; D is perhaps TRBD1 (5 bases). CDR3 size: 13 residues. Trimming pared 4 bases from V and 0 bases from J, leaving 9 bases between. Germline V gives CDR1 GTSNPN, CDR2 SVGIG (reference sequence). As DNA, the CDR3 is TGTGCCTGGAAGGGGAAAATGAACACTGAAGCTTTCTTT. This encodes CAWKGKMNTEAFF.

The chain joins TRBV19 to TRBJ1-5; the D is unclear. Germline V gene lookup returns CDR1 LNHDA and CDR2 SQIVND (reference sequence). CDR3 size: 17 residues. The V end was cut by 7 bases, the J end by 0 bases, with 19 bases between. The CDR3 loop reads CASTIGQVTYSNQPQHF. CDR3 in DNA: TGTGCCAGTACAATCGGTCAGGTAACTTATAGCAATCAGCCCCAGCATTTT.

The chain couples TRBV25-1 to TRBJ2-7, with D possibly TRBD1 on 5 matching bases. The germline gives CDR1 MGHDK, CDR2 SYGVNS. This CDR3 spans 15 amino acids. V dropped 0 bases and J dropped 5 bases, with 14 bases sitting between them. The CDR3 nucleotides read TGTGCCAGCAGTGAATATTTCCAGGGAAGAGACGAGCAGTACTTC. Protein product: CASSEYFQGRDEQYF.

This chain uses TRBV2 with TRBJ2-1; 9 bases agree with TRBD2. The CDR3 length is 15 residues. V trimming: 4 bases; J trimming: 7 bases; junction bases outside the gene matches: 8. Germline V CDR1 and CDR2: SNHLY, FYNNEI. The CDR3 DNA sequence: TGTGCCAGCAGTGCGACTAGCGGAATGAGGAATGAGCAGTTCTTC. Protein product: CASSATSGMRNEQFF.

This clone was detected only once. This sequence joins TRBV6-5 and TRBJ1-1; 9 nucleotides agree with TRBD1. The germline V gene encodes CDR1 MNHEY and CDR2 SVGAGI. Germline trimming cut 10 bases from V and 4 bases from J; bases unmatched to any gene: 13. The CDR3 is made up of 15 amino acids. DNA of the CDR3: TGTGCCACCAAGGACCCGGACAGGGGAGGCACTGAAGCTTTCTTT. It encodes CATKDPDRGGTEAFF.

This rearrangement joins TRBV5-6 to TRBJ1-2, with 8 bases identical to TRBD1. The CDR3 has 16 residues. V lost 3 bases and J lost 3; bases outside the gene matches: 10. Germline assignment: CDR1 SGHDT and CDR2 YYEEEE. CDR3 sequence reads: CASSSLTGAEDYGYTF. The CDR3 DNA reads TGTGCCAGCAGCTCTTTGACAGGGGCGGAAGACTATGGCTACACCTTC.

J is TRBJ2-5 and V is TRBV13, with 10 bases that match TRBD2. V lost 5 bases and J lost 5; bases outside the gene matches: 8. The CDR3 extends over 15 amino acids. Germline CDR1 and CDR2: PRHDT and FYEKMQ (reference sequence). The CDR3 coding sequence is TGTGCCAGCAGCCGAACTAGCGGGAAGTTTGAGACCCAGTACTTC. Amino acids: CASSRTSGKFETQYF.

This clone was counted a few times. The chain carries TRBV10-3 and TRBJ2-7, with 10 bases aligning to TRBD1. The CDR3 has 14 residues. In germline, CDR1 is ENHRY, CDR2 SYGVKD. Trimming cost V 6 bases and J 6 bases; bases outside gene matches: 8. CDR3 in amino acids: CAIRKGTGDREQYF. CDR3 bases: TGTGCCATCAGAAAGGGGACAGGGGATCGCGAGCAGTACTTC.

The chain is built from TRBV18 and TRBJ1-4; 8 nucleotides match TRBD1. Germline V gene data show CDR1 as KGHSH and CDR2 as LQKENI. V was pared by 3 bases and J by 5 bases, with 5 bases of the junction left unmatched. The CDR3 extends over 15 amino acids. CDR3 region: CASSPRTGLNEKLFF. For the CDR3, the DNA is TGTGCCAGCTCACCGAGGACAGGGCTGAATGAAAAACTGTTTTTT.

The chain is built from TRBV7-6 and TRBJ1-1; D remains unclear. CDR3 length equals 15 residues. Trimming left V 0 bases short and J 5 bases short, with 13 bases between. CDR1 is SGHVS, CDR2 FNYEAQ, per germline. The CDR3 here is CASSLAADYGTEAFF. The CDR3 coding sequence is TGTGCCAGCAGCTTAGCGGCGGATTATGGAACTGAAGCTTTCTTT. Full variable domain (outside the CDR3, taken from reference TRBV7-6 and TRBJ1-1): GAGVSQSPRYKVTKRGQDVALRCDPISGHVSLYWYRQALGQGPEFLTYFNYEAQQDKSGLPNDRFSAERPEGSISTLTIQRTEQRDSAMYRCASSLAADYGTEAFFGQGTRLTVV.

The rearrangement joins TRBV2 to TRBJ1-2, with D possibly TRBD1 on 6 matching bases. The CDR3 length is 14 residues. Deletions cut 1 base from V and 8 bases from J, with 14 bases between. Germline lookup yields CDR1 SNHLY and CDR2 FYNNEI. CDR3 DNA: TGTGCCAGCAGTGAAGTGCAGGGGCTAGGCGGCTACACCTTC. Translated: CASSEVQGLGGYTF.

This clone was counted between two and nine times. The chain carries TRBV5-4 and TRBJ2-2; TRBD2 matches 14 bases. Germline lookup yields CDR1 SGHNT and CDR2 YYREEE (reference sequence). CDR3 length: 16 amino acids. Trimming took 3 bases from V and 6 from J; bases not matched to a gene: 4. The CDR3 DNA is TGTGCCAGCAGCTCCGGACTAGCGGGGGGTTCCGGGGAGCTGTTTTTT. It translates to CASSSGLAGGSGELFF.

V usage is TRBV7-7 and J usage is TRBJ2-2; TRBD2 might be the D (6 bases). The germline CDR1 and CDR2 sequences are SSHAT and FNYEAQ (reference sequence). The length of the CDR3 is 14 residues. The chain's CDR3 is CASGPALTGGELFF. CDR3 nucleotide sequence: TGTGCTAGCGGCCCGGCCCTAACGGGCGGGGAGCTGTTTTTT.

CDR3 residues: CASSEDRGWETQYF. In DNA, the CDR3 is TGTGCCAGCAGCGAGGACAGGGGCTGGGAGACCCAGTACTTC. The rearrangement uses TRBV5-8 and TRBJ2-5; 9 bases agree with TRBD1. Germline V CDR1 and CDR2: SGHTS, YDEGEE. This CDR3 region has 14 residues. Trimming removed 4 bases from V and 5 bases from J; junction bases left unmatched: 6.

This chain links TRBV11-3 with TRBJ2-2; 8 nucleotides agree with TRBD2. This CDR3 comprises 16 residues. The germline gives CDR1 SGHNT, CDR2 YENEEA. The V gene end was trimmed by 5 bases and the J gene end by 5 bases; junction bases not matched to a gene: 10. The CDR3 protein is CASSPPLAGTTGELFF. The CDR3 DNA is TGTGCCAGCAGCCCCCCCTTAGCGGGAACGACCGGGGAGCTGTTTTTT. The full variable domain, its missing parts supplied by reference TRBV11-3 and TRBJ2-2, is EAGVVQSPRYKIIEKKQPVAFWCNPISGHNTLYWYLQNLGQGPELLIRYENEEAVDDSQLPKDRFSAERLKGVDSTLKIQPAELGDSAVYLCASSPPLAGTTGELFFGEGSRLTVL.

This clone was recorded only once. The chain combines TRBV6-1 with TRBJ1-1; possibly TRBD1 for D (5 bases). The V gene lost 2 bases and the J gene lost 1 base, with 5 bases spanning the gap. Germline CDR1 MNHNS, CDR2 SASEGT. The CDR3 sequence is 13 residues long. The CDR3 nucleotides are TGTGCCAGCAGTGAACAGGGGAACACTGAAGCTTTCTTT. It specifies CASSEQGNTEAFF.

This clone was observed a single time. This specimen includes other DNA sequences encoding the same CDR3. This chain links TRBV7-2 with TRBJ2-1; 11 bases match TRBD2. The CDR3 spans 15 residues. The V gene's germline CDR1 is SGHTA and CDR2 FQGNSA. V lost 5 bases, J lost 6 bases, and 6 bases stayed unmatched. CDR3 region: CASSPGTSGLNEQFF. In DNA form, the CDR3 reads TGTGCCAGCAGCCCCGGGACTAGCGGTCTCAATGAGCAGTTCTTC.

The chain couples TRBV30 to TRBJ2-5; 9 bases fit TRBD1. The germline CDR1 and CDR2 sequences are GTSNPN and SVGIG (reference sequence). The J segment lost 3 bases and the V segment lost 1 base, leaving 9 bases of the junction unmatched. The CDR3 has 16 amino acids. CDR3 region: CAWSAGTGRSEETQYF. Written as DNA, the CDR3 is TGTGCCTGGAGTGCCGGGACAGGGAGGTCGGAAGAGACCCAGTACTTC. The full variable domain, rest sourced from reference TRBV30 and TRBJ2-5, is SQTIHQWPATLVQPVGSPLSLECTVEGTSNPNLYWYRQAAGRGLQLLFYSVGIGQISSEVPQNLSASRPQDRQFILSSKKLLLSDSGFYLCAWSAGTGRSEETQYFGPGTRLLVL.

The chain links TRBV19 to TRBJ2-3; TRBD2 matches at 10 bases. The CDR3 is made up of 15 amino acids. Unmatched junction bases numbered 1, after V lost 3 bases and J lost 1 base. Per the germline V gene, CDR1 is LNHDA and CDR2 is SQIVND (reference sequence). The CDR3 nucleotides are TGTGCCAGTAGTATCCTAGCGGGGGGCACAGATACGCAGTATTTT. Residues: CASSILAGGTDTQYF.